The sequence of this T cell receptor beta chain was determined in a study of cytomegalovirus exposure and HLA in healthy donors. Findings and caveats of the study: In most subjects, TCR beta sequences reportedly gave accurate predictions of HLA-A and HLA-B alleles. The study designated about 180 TCR beta chains cytomegalovirus-associated.

With 8 bases removed from V and 4 bases from J, the gap between germline ends came to 8 bases. Germline V CDR1 and CDR2: SGHNT, YENEEA. The CDR3 is 12 residues long. About this clone itself: The antigen is undetermined.

PCR was performed using 60 Vbeta and 13 Jbeta primers. Clones were read by immunoSEQ multiplex PCR, and TCRdb kept only the in-frame ones, dropping some. The top ten hold 1.3% to 1.5% of the sample, which has fewer than 90,000 clones, around three quarters seen once. The clonotype comes from a male donor in good health and CMV-seronegative. The material sequenced was PBMCs. V gene TRBV11-3 combines with J gene TRBJ2-2; maybe TRBD1 (7 bases). CDR3 sequence (DNA): TGTGCCAGCCAGGGGGGCACCGGGGAGCTGTTTTTT. The encoded protein is CASQGGTGELFF.